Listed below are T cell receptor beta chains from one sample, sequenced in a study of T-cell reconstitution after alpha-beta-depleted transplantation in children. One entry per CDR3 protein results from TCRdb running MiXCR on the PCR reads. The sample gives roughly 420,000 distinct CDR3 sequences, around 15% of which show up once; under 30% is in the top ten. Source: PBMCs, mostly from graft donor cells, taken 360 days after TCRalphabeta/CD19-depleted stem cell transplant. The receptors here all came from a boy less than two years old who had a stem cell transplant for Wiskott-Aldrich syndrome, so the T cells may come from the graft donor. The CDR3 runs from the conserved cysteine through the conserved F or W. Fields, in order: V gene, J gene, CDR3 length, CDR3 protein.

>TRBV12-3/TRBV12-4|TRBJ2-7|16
CASSPPILTGFYEQYF
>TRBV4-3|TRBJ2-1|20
CASSQQRTSGSWESYNEQFF
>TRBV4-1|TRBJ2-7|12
CASSQWGYEQYF
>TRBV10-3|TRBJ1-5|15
CAISESQGSNQPQHF
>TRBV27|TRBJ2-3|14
CASSSGQGPDTQYF
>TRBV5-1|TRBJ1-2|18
CASSLALKDRTKNYGYTF
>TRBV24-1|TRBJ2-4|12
CATSDLTNIQYF
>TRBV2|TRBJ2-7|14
CASTRWDRGNEQYF
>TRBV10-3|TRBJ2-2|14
CATHPRDRAGELFF
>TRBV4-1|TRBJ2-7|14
CASSQYRGSYEQYF
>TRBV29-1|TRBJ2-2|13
CRRGTGDTGELFF
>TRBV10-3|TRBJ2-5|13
CAISVPNSETQYF
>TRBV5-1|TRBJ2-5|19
CASSLPTSGGALWQETQYF
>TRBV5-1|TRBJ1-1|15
CASSLLSRDDLEAFF
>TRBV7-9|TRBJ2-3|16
CASSYYGAGAKDTQYF
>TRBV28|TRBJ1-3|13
CASSLGPGNTIYF
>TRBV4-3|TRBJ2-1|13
CASSQLAYNEQFF
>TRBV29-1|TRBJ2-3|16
CSVGLAGGKVGDTQYF
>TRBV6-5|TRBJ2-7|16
CASSWGTGTLEDEQYF
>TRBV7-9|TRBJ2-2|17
CASSFTPLAGVPGELFF
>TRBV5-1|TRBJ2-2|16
CASSLGSSVASGELFF
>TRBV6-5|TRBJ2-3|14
CASSYYSSTDTQYF
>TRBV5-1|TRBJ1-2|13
CASSLGQFYGYTF
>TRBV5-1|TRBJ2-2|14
CASSPSGSTGELFF
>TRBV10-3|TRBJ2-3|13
CAINGRATDTQYF
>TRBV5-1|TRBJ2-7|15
CASSLVAGGIYEQYF
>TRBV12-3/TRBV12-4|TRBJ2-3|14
CASSPTGRTDTQYF
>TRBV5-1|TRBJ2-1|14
CASSWGPSYNEQFF
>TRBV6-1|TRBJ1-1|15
CASILMGPLNTEAFF
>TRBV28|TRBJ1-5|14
CASINRDSLEPQHF
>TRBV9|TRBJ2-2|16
CASSQPEGRGTGELFF
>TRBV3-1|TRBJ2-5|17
CASSQGSDRGRWETQYF
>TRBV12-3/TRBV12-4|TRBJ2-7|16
CASSFFPDSPPYEQYF
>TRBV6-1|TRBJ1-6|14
CASSLTVGNSPLHF
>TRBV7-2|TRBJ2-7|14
CASSRTGVNYEQYF
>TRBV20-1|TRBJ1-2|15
CSARDPNRDGYGYTF
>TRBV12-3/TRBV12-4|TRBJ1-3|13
CASSGTAGNTIYF
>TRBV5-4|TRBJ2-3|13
CASSSSVTDTQYF
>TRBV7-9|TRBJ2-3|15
CASSWTGRSADTQYF
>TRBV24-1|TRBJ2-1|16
CATSVAPTPSYNEQFF
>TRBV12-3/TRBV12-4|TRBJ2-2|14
CASSLAQGPGELFF
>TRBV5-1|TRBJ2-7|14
CASSSSGDSYEQYF
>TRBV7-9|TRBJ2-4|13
CASSLGARNIQYF
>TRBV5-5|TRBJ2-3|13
CASSLALPLTQYF
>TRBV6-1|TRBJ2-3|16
CASRNPRGRSTDTQYF
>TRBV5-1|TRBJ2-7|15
CASSSYRDGSYEQYF
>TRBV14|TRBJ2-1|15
CASSHLSGPYNEQFF
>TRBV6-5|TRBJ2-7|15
CASSYSHGGGGEQYF